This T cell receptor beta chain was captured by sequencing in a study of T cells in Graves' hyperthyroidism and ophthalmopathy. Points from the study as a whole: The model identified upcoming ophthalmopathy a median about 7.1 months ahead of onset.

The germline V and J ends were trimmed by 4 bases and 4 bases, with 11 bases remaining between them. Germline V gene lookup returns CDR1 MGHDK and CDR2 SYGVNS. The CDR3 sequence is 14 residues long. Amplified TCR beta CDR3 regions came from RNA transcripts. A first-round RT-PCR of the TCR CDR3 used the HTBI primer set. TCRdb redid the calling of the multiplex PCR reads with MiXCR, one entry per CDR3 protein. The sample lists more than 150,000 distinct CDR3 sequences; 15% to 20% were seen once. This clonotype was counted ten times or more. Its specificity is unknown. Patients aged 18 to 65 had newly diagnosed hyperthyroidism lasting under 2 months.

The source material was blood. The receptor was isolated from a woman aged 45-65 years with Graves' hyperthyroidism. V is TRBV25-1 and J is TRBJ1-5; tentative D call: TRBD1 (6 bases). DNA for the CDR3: TGTGCCAGCAGTGGGGGGGGCGGGAATCAGCCCCAGCATTTT. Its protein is CASSGGGGNQPQHF.